The entry below describes one T cell receptor beta chain. Its antigen is not identified. TCRdb keeps only in-frame clones here, not all; method: immunoSEQ multiplex PCR. This table has 35,000 to 40,000 clones, around nine tenths appearing once. FACS sorted CD4+ or CD8+ T cells into CD45RA+ naive and CD45RO+ memory. Trimming removed 5 bases from V and 7 bases from J, with 11 bases in between. Germline loops: CDR1 SEHNR, CDR2 FQNEAQ (reference sequence). The length of the CDR3 is 12 residues. The record originates from a study of regulatory dendritic cells for organ transplantation. Regarding the study as a whole: Naive CD4+ and CD8+ repertoires were highly diverse; memory CD8+ was most oligoclonal. Among resting subsets, memory CD8+ cells contained the most alloreactive clonotypes. Mature dendritic cells appeared to drive more memory CD8+ clonal expansion than regulatory ones.

The rearrangement links TRBV7-9 to TRBJ1-1; weak D call: TRBD1 (6 bases). This TCR came from a human donor in good health. Material: naive CD8+ T cells from blood. The subset was: CD45RA+ naive T cells. CDR3 DNA sequence: TGTGCCAGCAGCGAACAGGGAGGTGAAGCTTTCTTT. This sequence encodes CASSEQGGEAFF.